The entry below describes one T cell receptor (beta chain). Its matching antigen is unknown. Germline V CDR1 and CDR2: SGDLS, YYNGEE. The length of the CDR3 is 15 residues. V was trimmed by 0 bases and J by 1 base, leaving 10 bases between them. This sample is drawn from a study of cytomegalovirus exposure and HLA in healthy donors. Study background: Early released data had about 85 million unique TCRs, all coming from HLA-typed donors. Study-level results: A later analysis reportedly identified an Asian-associated ancestry cluster as carrying fewer N-insertions than the roughly 670-donor mean. There were 164 TCR beta chains listed as cytomegalovirus-associated. The authors later found TCR association rates varying by HLA locus, with DRB1 most and HLA-C fewest.

It was with 60 Vbeta and 13 Jbeta primers that the PCR ran. Assay used: immunoSEQ multiplex PCR; TCRdb lists only in-frame clones, some missing. The table lists roughly 120,000 clones, with approximately 3.8% in the top ten. The chain has TRBV9 and TRBJ2-5; D is perhaps TRBD2 (6 bases). The TCR originated in a man aged 18 to 29 in good health and CMV-seronegative. The sequenced material came from PBMCs. CDR3 loop: CASSVAGRPQETQYF. CDR3 nucleotide sequence: TGTGCCAGCAGCGTAGCGGGGAGGCCCCAAGAGACCCAGTACTTC.